Presented here are 13 T cell receptor beta chains from one specimen sequenced in a study of blood T cell repertoires in COVID-19. Data came from immunoSEQ multiplex PCR; TCRdb stores just in-frame clones and leaves some out. This table holds about 400,000 clones, roughly 89% found once. The sequencing sample was made of PBMCs or T cells enriched from blood (not recorded which). These receptors all stem from a woman under 40 who had recovered from COVID-19.

This chain joins TRBV12-5 and TRBJ1-1; D is undetermined. Looked up from germline, CDR1 is LGHNT and CDR2 is FRNRAP. V lost 9 bases, J lost 2 bases, and 7 bases lay in between. CDR3 length equals 11 residues. The CDR3 loop is CASFGNTEAFF. CDR3 sequence (DNA): TGTGCTAGCTTCGGTAACACTGAAGCTTTCTTT.

The V call is TRBV5-1, the J call TRBJ2-2, with a tentative D call TRBD1 (6 bases). Trimming pared 4 bases from V and 5 bases from J, leaving 15 bases between. The CDR3 runs 15 residues. The germline V gene has CDR1 SGHRS and CDR2 YFSETQ. The CDR3 sequence is CASSPQGSGTGELFF. CDR3 coding DNA: TGCGCCAGCAGCCCACAGGGTAGTGGGACCGGGGAGCTGTTTTTT. Variable domain in full (rest from reference TRBV5-1 and TRBJ2-2): KAGVTQTPRYLIKTRGQQVTLSCSPISGHRSVSWYQQTPGQGLQFLFEYFSETQRNKGNFPGRFSGRQFSNSRSEMNVSTLELGDSALYLCASSPQGSGTGELFFGEGSRLTVL.

As regards this clone: Other DNA sequences from this sample encode an identical CDR3 as well. This chain uses TRBV18 with TRBJ2-7; 7 positions agree with TRBD1. CDR1 KGHSH and CDR2 LQKENI come from the germline V gene. The junction had 1 base not matched to a gene; V was cut back by 3 bases and J by 2 bases. This CDR3 contains 13 residues. The CDR3 protein is CASSPDRTYEQYF. For the CDR3, the DNA is TGTGCCAGCTCACCGGACAGGACCTACGAGCAGTACTTC.

The chain recombines TRBV3-1 (or the pseudogene TRBV3-2) with TRBJ2-1; the D gene is possibly TRBD2 (6 bases). The V gene's germline CDR1 is LGHDT and CDR2 YNNKEL (reference sequence). This CDR3 is built from 15 residues. The V end was cut by 4 bases, the J end by 2 bases, with 12 bases between. The CDR3 DNA follows: TGTGCCAGCAGCCCCTTGCGGGGTCCCTACAATGAGCAGTTCTTC. Translated: CASSPLRGPYNEQFF.

The chain has TRBV5-1 and TRBJ2-3; TRBD2 matches at 8 bases. V lost 4 bases and J lost 1; bases outside the gene matches: 5. Per germline, CDR1 SGHRS and CDR2 YFSETQ. The CDR3 is 15 amino acids. CDR3 protein: CASSNPGGGTDTQYF. The CDR3 bases are TGCGCCAGCAGCAACCCGGGAGGGGGCACAGATACGCAGTATTTT.

The chain has TRBV29-1 and TRBJ2-2; D might be TRBD1 (6 bases). The CDR3 covers 17 residues. V was clipped by 3 bases and J by 3 bases, with 20 bases between them. Looked up from germline, CDR1 is SQVTM and CDR2 is ANQGSEA. CDR3 sequence (DNA): TGCAGCGTTGACCCCCTCGCCCAGAACAGGGACACCGGGGAGCTGTTTTTT. This translates into CSVDPLAQNRDTGELFF.

The chain couples TRBV3-1 (or the pseudogene TRBV3-2) to TRBJ2-1, with 8 nucleotides matching TRBD2. The junction had 6 bases not matched to a gene; V was cut back by 1 base and J by 10 bases. The CDR3 sequence is 14 residues long. Germline CDR1 reads LGHDT; CDR2 reads YNNKEL (reference sequence). Here the CDR3 DNA reads TGTGCCAGCAGCCAAGTCCCCATAGCGGGGGAGCAGTTCTTC. This encodes CASSQVPIAGEQFF.

This sequence joins TRBV19 and TRBJ2-3; maybe TRBD2 (8 bases). V lost 5 bases to trimming and J lost 0 bases, with 24 bases between them. This CDR3 has 19 residues. Germline loops: CDR1 LNHDA, CDR2 SQIVND (reference sequence). The DNA of the CDR3 is TGTGCCAGTAGTGGGGAGGGGGCTAGCGGGTCCCTTAGCACAGATACGCAGTATTTT. Residues: CASSGEGASGSLSTDTQYF.

The chain employs TRBV24-1 and TRBJ2-1; a weak D match, TRBD1 (5 bases). The CDR3 covers 12 residues. The germline V and J ends were trimmed by 9 bases and 8 bases, with 13 bases remaining between them. In germline, CDR1 is KGHDR, CDR2 SFDVKD. CDR3 amino acids: CATQGPSHEQFF. The CDR3, as DNA: TGTGCCACCCAGGGTCCCTCTCATGAGCAGTTCTTC.

The chain's CDR3 is CASSLRGTGPLYSNSPLHF. CDR3 sequence (DNA): TGTGCCAGCAGTTTAAGAGGGACAGGGCCGTTATATTCTAATTCACCCCTCCACTTT. V gene TRBV27 combines with J gene TRBJ1-6, with TRBD1 matching 9 bases. This CDR3 has 19 residues. The trim removed 2 bases at V and 6 bases at J, leaving 14 bases unmatched. The germline CDR1 and CDR2 sequences are MNHEY and SMNVEV (reference sequence).

V and J are TRBV4-1 and TRBJ2-5, with D uncertain. The CDR3 has 14 residues. Germline V lookup: CDR1 MGHRA, CDR2 YSYEKL. V was pared by 0 bases and J by 2 bases, with 7 bases between. The CDR3 region is CASSQDPRQETQYF. The DNA for the CDR3 is TGCGCCAGCAGCCAAGATCCCAGACAAGAGACCCAGTACTTC.

V is TRBV18 and J is TRBJ2-7; tentative D call: TRBD1 (6 bases). The CDR3 covers 14 residues. Germline CDR1 reads KGHSH; CDR2 reads LQKENI. V lost 8 bases and J lost 0, with 14 bases in between. CDR3 nucleotides: TGTGCCAGCCTTAGGGAACAGGGCTCCTACGAGCAGTACTTC. Its protein product is CASLREQGSYEQYF.

The chain couples TRBV2 to TRBJ2-2; 7 bases line up with TRBD2. Unmatched junction bases numbered 7, after V lost 8 bases and J lost 4 bases. The CDR3 runs 14 residues. The V gene's germline CDR1 is SNHLY and CDR2 FYNNEI. The DNA for the CDR3 is TGTGCCAGCTTAGGCGGGGGTCTCACCGGGGAGCTGTTTTTT. The encoded protein is CASLGGGLTGELFF.